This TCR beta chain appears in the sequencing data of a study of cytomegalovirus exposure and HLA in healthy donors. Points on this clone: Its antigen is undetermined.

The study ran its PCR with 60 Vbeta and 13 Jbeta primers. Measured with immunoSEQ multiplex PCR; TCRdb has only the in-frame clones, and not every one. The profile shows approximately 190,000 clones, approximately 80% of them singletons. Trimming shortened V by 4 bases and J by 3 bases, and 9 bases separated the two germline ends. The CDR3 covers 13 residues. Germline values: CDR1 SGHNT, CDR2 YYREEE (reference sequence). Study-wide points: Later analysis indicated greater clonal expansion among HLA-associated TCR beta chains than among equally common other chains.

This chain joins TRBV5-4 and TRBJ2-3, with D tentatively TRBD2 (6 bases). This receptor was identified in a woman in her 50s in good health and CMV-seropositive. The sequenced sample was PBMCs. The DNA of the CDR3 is TGTGCCAGCAGCGGGGGACTTACAGATACGCAGTATTTT. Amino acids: CASSGGLTDTQYF.